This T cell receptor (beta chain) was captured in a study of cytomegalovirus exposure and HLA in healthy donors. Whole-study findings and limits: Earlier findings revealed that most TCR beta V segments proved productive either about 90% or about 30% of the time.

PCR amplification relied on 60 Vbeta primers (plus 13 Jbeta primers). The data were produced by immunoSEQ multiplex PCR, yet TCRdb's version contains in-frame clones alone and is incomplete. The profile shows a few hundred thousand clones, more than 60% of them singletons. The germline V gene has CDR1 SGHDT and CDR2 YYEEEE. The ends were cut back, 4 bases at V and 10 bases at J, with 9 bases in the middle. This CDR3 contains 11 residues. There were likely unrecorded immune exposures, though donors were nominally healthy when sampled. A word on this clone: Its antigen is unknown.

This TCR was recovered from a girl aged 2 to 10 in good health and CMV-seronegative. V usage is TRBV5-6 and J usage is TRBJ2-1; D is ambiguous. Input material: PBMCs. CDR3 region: CASSRDGEQFF. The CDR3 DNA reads TGTGCCAGCAGCCGTGACGGGGAGCAGTTCTTC.